This note documents a single T cell receptor (beta chain) sequence. V lost 0 bases and J 0 bases, leaving 6 bases between the germline ends. Germline loops: CDR1 SGHVS, CDR2 FNYEAQ. This CDR3 has 15 residues. The entry originates in a study of T cell changes during pregnancy in multiple sclerosis. Generated by immunoSEQ multiplex PCR, the TCRdb table keeps only in-frame clones and is missing some. The sample contains about 34,000 clones, approximately 90% of which appear only once. Sequenced here: CD8+ T cells from peripheral blood mononuclear cells, sampled before pregnancy. The chain has TRBV7-6 and TRBJ1-3, with D possibly matching TRBD1 (6 bases). This receptor was taken from a female donor with multiple sclerosis, enrolled in a pregnancy study. Here the CDR3 reads CASSLADSSGNTIYF. CDR3 DNA: TGTGCCAGCAGCTTAGCGGACAGCTCTGGAAACACCATATATTTT.